The source of this T cell receptor beta chain is a study of persistence of HIV-infected CD4 T cells. Study background: A median of about eight years of suppressive ART preceded sampling.

Notes on the study in general: Within sorted populations, more oligoclonal TCRs accompanied more oligoclonal proviruses. CMV- and Gag-responding cells had lower TCRbeta richness than CD3/CD28-responding cells.

The stimulus was an HIV-1 Gag 15-mer peptide pool, about 1 ug/peptide/mL. CD4+ T cells upregulating both CD40 ligand and CD69 were sorted as responding cells. The immunoSEQ assay was version 4, run in survey mode. The repertoire was sequenced with immunoSEQ multiplex PCR; TCRdb's copy has only in-frame clones and lacks some. This sample has 25,000 to 35,000 clones, with roughly 71% found just once. Points on this clone: As yet, its antigen is unknown. In the same sample, other DNA sequences code for this CDR3.

The V gene's germline CDR1 is LNHDA and CDR2 SQIVND (reference sequence). This CDR3 has 15 amino acids. Trimming pared 5 bases from V and 0 bases from J, leaving 11 bases between. The V gene is TRBV19, the J gene TRBJ1-5; D may be TRBD1 (5 bases). Sequenced here: CD4+ T cells sorted from PBMCs after roughly 18-hour stimulation, sampled from a patient who received antiretroviral therapy. The origin of this receptor is an adult man with HIV who was CMV-seropositive. CDR3: CASSPGTYSNQPQHF. CDR3 nucleotides: TGTGCCAGTAGTCCTGGGACGTATAGCAATCAGCCCCAGCATTTT.